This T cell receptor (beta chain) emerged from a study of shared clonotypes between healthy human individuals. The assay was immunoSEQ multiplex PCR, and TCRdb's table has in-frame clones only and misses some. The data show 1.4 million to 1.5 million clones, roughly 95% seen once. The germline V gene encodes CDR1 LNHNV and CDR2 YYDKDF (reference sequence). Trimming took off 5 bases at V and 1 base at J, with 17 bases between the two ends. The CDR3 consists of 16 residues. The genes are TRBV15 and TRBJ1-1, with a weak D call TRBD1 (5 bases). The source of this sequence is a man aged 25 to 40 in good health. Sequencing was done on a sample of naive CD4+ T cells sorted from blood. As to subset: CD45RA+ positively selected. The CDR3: CATSPHWGDWNTEAFF. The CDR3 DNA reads TGTGCCACCAGCCCACACTGGGGGGATTGGAACACTGAAGCTTTCTTT.